This TCR beta chain emerged from a study of T cell repertoires in cytomegalovirus infection. TCRdb processed the reads anew with MiXCR; each CDR3 protein has one entry. Of about 770,000 distinct CDR3 sequences detected, 25% to 30% appear once; the ten largest clones hold 10% to 15%. Trimming took off 0 bases at V and 5 bases at J, with 6 bases between the two ends. The CDR3 sequence is 12 residues long. From germline, CDR1 is DFQATT and CDR2 SNEGSKA (reference sequence). Comment on this clonotype: Its antigen is not identified.

This chain uses TRBV20-1 with TRBJ2-3, with no clear D. The source material was cultured CD8+ T cells from PBMCs, sampled from culture after CMV antigen stimulation. The TCR was taken from a human donor in good health (CMV status not recorded). Some clones in this sample may be carry-over from other donors' samples. The CDR3 DNA reads as TGCAGTGCTAGAGATACCCTAGATACGCAGTATTTT. Its translation is CSARDTLDTQYF.